This T cell receptor (beta chain) was documented in a study of blood T cell repertoires in COVID-19 (dated by TCRdb to 2018 to 2020). For the study in its entirety: Samples from collaborators originated in the United States, Italy and Spain and spanned both the acute and convalescent phases of COVID-19. Where HLA class I and class II types were available, the types were taken from metadata supplied by the sample provider, not from assay-based typing. Samples were obtained from the ongoing ImmuneRACE study (first 160 participants) and from 1,200 or so subjects provided by 6 global collaborators. Nearly every sample came with metadata listing a de-identified subject ID, COVID-19 status, age in years and sex. Subjects who had been exposed to COVID-19, were actively infected with it, or had recovered from it provided the deeply sampled blood TCRbeta repertoires that made up the dataset. The repertoires were made available in a free public database intended to serve as a resource for research on the immune response to SARS-CoV-2. The material from the prospective study consisted of cDNA or gDNA derived from T cells, B-cell-depleted T cells, or PBMCs.

Note on this clone: Its antigen is not yet known. One base away there is no much larger clone; base qualities are not given.

The immunoSEQ Assay, a bias-controlled multiplex PCR, was used to amplify TCRbeta CDR3 regions from genomic DNA. The study's own analysis went as follows. Within the assay, amplification of reference gene primers was used to estimate how many nucleated cells each sample contained. To quantify the absolute abundance of each unique TCRbeta CDR3 rearrangement, sequence reads were collapsed and filtered. For each sample, productive Simpson clonality was calculated as the square root of Simpson's diversity index over productive rearrangements. TCRdb's version of the immuneACCESS table is confined to in-frame rearrangements and falls short of the full clone set. An unresolved V gene accounts for under half of the shortfall where checked; the remainder is of unknown origin. That table is the source of V, J and clone size, and D and trimming were worked out from the DNA. The table for this sample lists 150,000 to 200,000 clones; roughly 86% of them were counted only once. The leading ten clones occupy 0.99% of the sample.

Summary of the overall study and its limitations: Clinical and demographic metadata were provided uncurated, with the amount varying by source and participant.

Each collaborating institution followed its own protocols to collect whole blood in K2EDTA tubes. Collaborator samples were shipped for TCRbeta analysis as frozen whole blood, isolated PBMCs, or DNA extracted from either sample type. Looking up the germline V gene yields CDR1 SNHLY and CDR2 FYNNEI. The CDR3 starts with the cysteine, ends with the phenylalanine, and has 13 residues. The CDR3 DNA has 39 bases and is translated from base 1. V loses 10 bases at its end and J loses 4 bases; junction bases beyond the gene matches: 9. The sample was peripheral blood. The origin of this receptor is a man between 18 and 35 years old with acute or convalescent COVID-19. The rearrangement combines TRBV2 with TRBJ1-2, with 7 bases in between that match TRBD1. The DNA sequence follows: TGTGCCACCTTACGACAGGGAAGCTATGGCTACACCTTC. It is translated as CATLRQGSYGYTF. Outside the CDR3, residues come from the reference TRBV2 and TRBJ1-2 proteins, so the full variable domain is: EPEVTQTPSHQVTQMGQEVILRCVPISNHLYFYWYRQILGQKVEFLVSFYNNEISEKSEIFDDQFSVERPDGSNFTLKIRSTKLEDSAMYFCATLRQGSYGYTFGSGTRLTVV.